One and the same sample provided the 12 T cell receptor beta chains below, sequenced in a study of blood T cell repertoires in COVID-19. The repertoire was sequenced with immunoSEQ multiplex PCR; TCRdb's copy has only in-frame clones and lacks some. The data contain about 380,000 clones, more than 75% of them singletons. The sample was peripheral blood. These receptors were taken from a human donor with acute or convalescent COVID-19. The donor label of this sample is uncertain.

V usage is TRBV30 and J usage is TRBJ2-5; D not certain. V lost 7 bases, J lost 4 bases, and 13 bases lay in between. CDR3 length: 12 residues. The germline V gene has CDR1 GTSNPN and CDR2 SVGIG (reference sequence). The DNA for the CDR3 is TGTGCCTACTGCCCACGGAGAGAGACCCAGTACTTC. This translates into CAYCPRRETQYF.

This CDR3 is CATSDSAHRGRGGELFF. CDR3 DNA sequence: TGTGCCACCAGTGATTCCGCGCACAGGGGGCGCGGCGGGGAGCTGTTTTTT. This sequence joins TRBV24-1 and TRBJ2-2; 9 nucleotides match TRBD1. Trimming cost V 2 bases and J 7 bases; bases outside gene matches: 10. The germline V gene encodes CDR1 KGHDR and CDR2 SFDVKD. The CDR3 has 17 amino acids.

This clone showed up just a few times. At one of its ends the junction is not consistent with the germline gene, which may arise from a read error. The chain carries TRBV2 and TRBJ2-3; TRBD2 matches at 8 bases. The germline V gene has CDR1 SNHLY and CDR2 FYNNEI. The CDR3 is 13 residues long. CDR3 sequence reads: CASSESGLAGRDF. DNA for the CDR3: TGTGCCAGCAGTGAATCGGGGTTAGCGGGGAGGGATTTT.

The rearrangement links TRBV28 to TRBJ1-6; D is unclear. Germline V gives CDR1 MDHEN, CDR2 SYDVKM. This CDR3 contains 13 residues. Between the trimmed V and J ends, which lost 5 bases and 7 bases, there was a span of 9 bases. The CDR3 is CASSPYGNSPLHF. In nucleotides, the CDR3 is TGTGCCAGCAGTCCATACGGGAATTCACCCCTCCACTTT. Full variable domain (outside the CDR3, taken from reference TRBV28 and TRBJ1-6): DVKVTQSSRYLVKRTGEKVFLECVQDMDHENMFWYRQDPGLGLRLIYFSYDVKMKEKGDIPEGYSVSREKKERFSLILESASTNQTSMYLCASSPYGNSPLHFGNGTRLTVT.

The genes are TRBV18 and TRBJ1-1, with TRBD1 matching over 7 bases. V gave up 5 bases and J gave up 1 base; unmatched junction bases: 7. Germline V gene lookup returns CDR1 KGHSH and CDR2 LQKENI. The CDR3 is 15 residues long. The CDR3 DNA reads TGTGCCAGCTCAACCTCAGACAGGGCGAACACTGAAGCTTTCTTT. Its translation is CASSTSDRANTEAFF.

The sample holds a few counts of this clone. V usage is TRBV7-9 and J usage is TRBJ2-7, with D tentatively TRBD2 (5 bases). The V gene lost 1 base and the J gene lost 9 bases, with 16 bases spanning the gap. In germline, CDR1 is SEHNR, CDR2 FQNEAQ (reference sequence). The CDR3 runs 14 residues. Written as DNA, the CDR3 is TGTGCCAGCAGCTTAGGAGGGCTCTACGAGCGGCAGTACTTC. Amino acids: CASSLGGLYERQYF.

The chain links TRBV9 to TRBJ2-2; D may be TRBD1 (6 bases). Trimming took off 0 bases at V and 4 bases at J, with 10 bases between the two ends. Germline CDR1 SGDLS, CDR2 YYNGEE. The CDR3 has 15 amino acids. CDR3 amino acids: CASSVGKGVTGELFF. Written as DNA, the CDR3 is TGTGCCAGCAGCGTAGGGAAGGGGGTCACCGGGGAGCTGTTTTTT.

This chain connects TRBV9 to TRBJ2-2, with 7 bases lining up with TRBD1. This CDR3 spans 16 amino acids. The J segment lost 5 bases and the V segment lost 4 bases, leaving 11 bases of the junction unmatched. The germline V gene encodes CDR1 SGDLS and CDR2 YYNGEE. CDR3 protein: CASSPNQYRGTGELFF. DNA of the CDR3: TGTGCCAGCAGCCCTAACCAATACAGGGGAACCGGGGAGCTGTTTTTT. Filled out from reference TRBV9 and TRBJ2-2, the complete variable domain reads DSGVTQTPKHLITATGQRVTLRCSPRSGDLSVYWYQQSLDQGLQFLIQYYNGEERAKGNILERFSAQQFPDLHSELNLSSLELGDSALYFCASSPNQYRGTGELFFGEGSRLTVL.

For this clone: A much larger clone differs by one base, so this may be a read error. Other DNA sequences in this specimen translate into the identical CDR3. The V call is TRBV5-5, the J call TRBJ2-7; D ambiguous. V dropped 0 bases and J dropped 4 bases, with 14 bases sitting between them. The CDR3 runs 15 residues. Germline CDR1 reads SGHKS; CDR2 reads YYEKEE (reference sequence). The CDR3, as DNA: TGTGCCAGCAGCTTGGGGGTCCGGAGTGGATACGAGCAGTACTTC. The encoded protein is CASSLGVRSGYEQYF.

The V and J genes are TRBV19 and TRBJ1-6, with unresolved D. The CDR3 covers 15 residues. V was trimmed by 7 bases and J by 7 bases, leaving 17 bases between them. Germline CDR1 LNHDA, CDR2 SQIVND (reference sequence). The CDR3 DNA follows: TGTGCCAGTACCGAGAGGGATTTTGGGAATTCACCCCTCCACTTT. Translation: CASTERDFGNSPLHF.

The chain links TRBV7-9 to TRBJ2-6, with 10 bases matching TRBD2. Per germline, CDR1 SEHNR and CDR2 FQNEAQ (reference sequence). The CDR3 extends over 17 amino acids. V lost 2 bases to trimming and J lost 0 bases; unmatched junction nucleotides: 1. This CDR3 is CASSLTSGVSGANVLTF. The CDR3 nucleotides read TGTGCCAGCAGCTTAACTAGCGGGGTCTCTGGGGCCAACGTCCTGACTTTC.

This sequence joins TRBV6-5 and TRBJ1-3; 7 bases align to TRBD1. The germline V gene has CDR1 MNHEY and CDR2 SVGAGI. V trimming: 6 bases; J trimming: 0 bases; junction bases outside the gene matches: 5. The CDR3 contains 15 residues. The CDR3 sequence: CASRPGQVSGNTIYF. CDR3 coding DNA: TGTGCCAGCAGACCAGGACAGGTCTCTGGAAACACCATATATTTT.